The 26 T cell receptor beta chains below all came from one sample that was sequenced in a study. MiXCR, applied by TCRdb to the RT-PCR reads, yields one record per CDR3 protein. This table has hundreds of thousands of distinct CDR3 sequences, approximately 15% appearing once. Sequencing input: memory CD4+ T cells from blood. Every receptor here comes from a female donor in good health, serving as a healthy control.

This clonotype was counted a few times. The CDR3 DNA is TGTGCCAGCAGCGTAGACGCTGGGAACCAAGATACGCAGTATTTT. Translating it yields CASSVDAGNQDTQYF. The chain carries TRBV9 and TRBJ2-3; D ambiguous. V was clipped by 0 bases and J by 5 bases, with 13 bases between them. Germline V gene lookup returns CDR1 SGDLS and CDR2 YYNGEE. This CDR3 region has 15 residues.

In its sample, this clonotype was seen many times. The gene calls are TRBV6-5 and TRBJ2-2; the D is unclear. V dropped 7 bases and J dropped 0 bases, with 12 bases sitting between them. This CDR3 spans 15 amino acids. Germline V lookup: CDR1 MNHEY, CDR2 SVGAGI. CDR3 in amino acids: CASIPSGANTGELFF. CDR3 sequence (DNA): TGTGCCAGCATTCCGTCGGGCGCGAACACCGGGGAGCTGTTTTTT.

V usage is TRBV11-2 and J usage is TRBJ1-1; D gene unclear. V was clipped by 4 bases and J by 6 bases, with 21 bases between them. This CDR3 contains 16 residues. CDR1 is SGHAT, CDR2 FQNNGV, per germline. This CDR3 reads CASSSQHGSADAEAFF. CDR3 nucleotides: TGTGCCAGCAGCTCCCAACATGGTTCGGCAGACGCTGAAGCTTTCTTT. The entire variable domain, with the rest obtained from reference TRBV11-2 and TRBJ1-1, is as follows: EAGVAQSPRYKIIEKRQSVAFWCNPISGHATLYWYQQILGQGPKLLIQFQNNGVVDDSQLPKDRFSAERLKGVDSTLKIQPAKLEDSAVYLCASSSQHGSADAEAFFGQGTRLTVV.

This clonotype came up once. J is TRBJ1-2 and V is TRBV7-9; unclear D gene. From germline, CDR1 is SEHNR and CDR2 FQNEAQ (reference sequence). Deletions cut 5 bases from V and 0 bases from J, with 10 bases between. The CDR3 is 14 residues long. Here the CDR3 DNA reads TGTGCCAGCAGCCCTGCACCCGCTAACTATGGCTACACCTTC. Translating it yields CASSPAPANYGYTF.

A few counts support this clonotype. The chain carries TRBV6-1 and TRBJ2-3; TRBD1 might be the D (5 bases). Deletions cut 3 bases from V and 2 bases from J, with 12 bases between. CDR1 MNHNS and CDR2 SASEGT come from the germline V gene. The CDR3 spans 15 residues. This chain's CDR3 is CASSDRQRTTDTQYF. For the CDR3, the DNA is TGTGCCAGCAGTGACAGACAGAGAACCACAGATACGCAGTATTTT.

This sequence joins TRBV6-5 and TRBJ2-1; 9 positions match TRBD2. After removal of 6 bases from V and 1 base from J, the junction contained 13 bases not matched to a gene. The length of the CDR3 is 18 residues. Germline CDR1 is MNHEY and CDR2 is SVGAGI. The CDR3, as DNA: TGTGCCAGCAGCAAAGTCTGGACTAGCGCGGGTTCCTACAATGAGCAGTTCTTC. Translation gives CASSKVWTSAGSYNEQFF.

This clonotype was recorded a few times. The chain joins TRBV24-1 to TRBJ2-2; D not certain. The CDR3 sequence is 13 residues long. Germline values: CDR1 KGHDR, CDR2 SFDVKD. Between the trimmed V and J ends, which lost 7 bases and 3 bases, there was a span of 8 bases. CDR3: CATSPSYTGELFF. The CDR3 DNA follows: TGTGCCACCAGCCCTAGTTACACCGGGGAGCTGTTTTTT.

The chain recombines TRBV11-3 with TRBJ2-5; TRBD2 matches 10 bases. The CDR3 extends over 16 amino acids. V shed 5 bases and J 2 bases; nucleotides not matched to a gene: 8. CDR1 is SGHNT and CDR2 is YENEEA in the germline V gene. For the CDR3, the DNA is TGTGCCAGCAGCCCCGGACTAGCGGTACAACAAGAGACCCAGTACTTC. Translated: CASSPGLAVQQETQYF.

Only a few counts were recorded for this clonotype. The chain links TRBV12-3 or TRBV12-4 to TRBJ1-2; tentatively, D is TRBD1 (5 bases). The CDR3 loop spans 13 amino acids. Trimming cost V 2 bases and J 6 bases, with 10 bases left between them. The CDR3 DNA sequence: TGTGCCAGCAGTTTAAGTGTAGGGGATGGCTACACCTTC. It is translated as CASSLSVGDGYTF.

The J gene is TRBJ2-2, the V gene TRBV9, with D perhaps assigned TRBD1 or TRBD2 (5 bases each). CDR1 and CDR2 from the germline V gene are SGDLS and YYNGEE. The CDR3 has 16 amino acids. V shed 3 bases and J shed 0 bases, with 12 bases lying between them. CDR3 DNA: TGTGCCAGCAGCGGAGGGACGGGCGCGAACACCGGGGAGCTGTTTTTT. It codes for CASSGGTGANTGELFF.

This chain uses TRBV6-1 with TRBJ1-3, with unresolved D. The CDR3 totals 15 residues. Germline CDR1 is MNHNS and CDR2 is SASEGT. Trimming removed 3 bases at V and 0 bases at J, with 9 bases between. The CDR3, as DNA: TGTGCCAGCAGTGAGCAGCCGAGCTCTGGAAACACCATATATTTT. This sequence encodes CASSEQPSSGNTIYF.

Ten or more counts support this clonotype. This sequence joins TRBV7-8 and TRBJ1-4; D gene uncertain. Germline V CDR1 and CDR2: SGHVS, FQNEAQ. Deletions cut 1 base from V and 5 bases from J, with 5 bases between. The CDR3 has 13 residues. The CDR3 spells CASSLDRNEKLFF. The CDR3 bases are TGTGCCAGCAGCTTAGACAGAAATGAAAAACTGTTTTTT. Drawing the rest from reference TRBV7-8 and TRBJ1-4, the complete variable domain is GAGVSQSPRYKVAKRGQDVALRCDPISGHVSLFWYQQALGQGPEFLTYFQNEAQLDKSGLPSDRFFAERPEGSVSTLKIQRTQQEDSAVYLCASSLDRNEKLFFGSGTQLSVL.

This clonotype was seen many times. The V gene is TRBV11-3, the J gene TRBJ2-2; 11 bases line up with TRBD2. This CDR3 spans 16 amino acids. The J segment lost 5 bases and the V segment lost 6 bases, leaving 8 bases of the junction unmatched. Germline V gives CDR1 SGHNT, CDR2 YENEEA. The CDR3 region is CASSPTSGRGTGELFF. In DNA form, the CDR3 reads TGTGCCAGCAGTCCTACTAGCGGGAGAGGGACCGGGGAGCTGTTTTTT.

This clonotype was seen more than once but under ten times. A much larger clone lies a single base off, so this may be a read error. V and J are TRBV3-1 and TRBJ2-7, with 7 nucleotides matching TRBD1. With 3 bases clipped from V and 3 bases from J, the junction kept 2 bases outside the gene matches. The CDR3 consists of 13 residues. Germline V gene sequence: CDR1 LGHDT, CDR2 YNNKEL (reference sequence). The CDR3 sequence: CASSHDRDYEQYF. Here the CDR3 DNA reads TGTGCCAGCAGCCACGACAGGGACTACGAGCAGTACTTC.

This clonotype was counted ten times or more. This sequence joins TRBV20-1 and TRBJ2-3; D is unclear. Per germline, CDR1 DFQATT and CDR2 SNEGSKA (reference sequence). The V gene lost 3 bases and the J gene lost 4 bases, with 8 bases spanning the gap. The CDR3 sequence is 12 residues long. This CDR3 reads CSASGLADTQYF. In nucleotides, the CDR3 is TGCAGTGCTAGTGGCCTAGCAGATACGCAGTATTTT.

Comment on this clonotype: The junction departs from the called germline gene at one end, perhaps through a read error. The chain carries TRBV30 and TRBJ2-2; 7 nucleotides align to TRBD1. The CDR3 has 15 residues. The V gene's germline CDR1 is GTSNPN and CDR2 SVGIG (reference sequence). CDR3 region: CAWSRAGGRAGELFF. For the CDR3, the DNA is TGTGCCTGGAGCCGAGCAGGGGGAAGAGCCGGGGAGCTTTTTTTT.

This clonotype was found many times. The chain has TRBV6-5 and TRBJ2-3; perhaps D is TRBD1 or TRBD2 (5 bases each). Germline V gene sequence: CDR1 MNHEY, CDR2 SVGAGI. V was cut by 6 bases and J by 0 bases, with 10 bases left in between. The CDR3 has 14 amino acids. The CDR3, as DNA: TGTGCCAGCAGCCCTGGGGACAGCACAGATACGCAGTATTTT. Protein: CASSPGDSTDTQYF.

This clonotype was seen a few times. This CDR3 is CASSISRDRGSYGYTF. CDR3 in DNA: TGTGCCAGCAGCATCTCCCGGGACAGGGGTAGCTATGGCTACACCTTC. The V call is TRBV12-3 or TRBV12-4, the J call TRBJ1-2, with 10 bases lining up with TRBD1. CDR3 size: 16 residues. V lost 6 bases to trimming and J lost 4 bases; unmatched junction nucleotides: 11.

This clonotype was observed a handful of times. This chain joins TRBV20-1 and TRBJ2-7; the match to TRBD2 covers 10 bases. This CDR3 is built from 13 residues. V shed 6 bases, J shed 6 bases, and the junction held 8 bases outside the gene matches. Germline values: CDR1 DFQATT, CDR2 SNEGSKA (reference sequence). CDR3 DNA: TGCAGTGCAGCCGGGACTAGCGAAAGCGAGCAGTACTTC. Translated: CSAAGTSESEQYF.

The sample holds one count of this clonotype. This rearrangement joins TRBV30 to TRBJ2-3; possibly TRBD2 for D (6 bases). From germline, CDR1 is GTSNPN and CDR2 SVGIG (reference sequence). Trimming stripped 3 bases from V and 4 bases from J, with 14 bases between. The CDR3 spans 14 residues. The chain's CDR3 is CAWRKFGGADTQYF. The CDR3, as DNA: TGTGCCTGGAGGAAGTTCGGGGGAGCAGATACGCAGTATTTT.

This clonotype was recorded many times. The gene calls are TRBV20-1 and TRBJ1-2, with D maybe TRBD1 (5 bases). The CDR3 totals 17 residues. Between the trimmed V and J ends, which lost 0 bases and 0 bases, there was a span of 17 bases. Germline V CDR1 and CDR2: DFQATT, SNEGSKA (reference sequence). The CDR3: CSARDLGQGGPNYGYTF. The CDR3 coding sequence is TGCAGTGCTAGAGATCTGGGGCAGGGAGGCCCTAACTATGGCTACACCTTC.

The chain carries TRBV12-3 or TRBV12-4 and TRBJ2-3; 9 nucleotides match TRBD1. V dropped 5 bases and J dropped 11; count of bases not matched to a gene: 8. This CDR3 comprises 13 residues. The CDR3 loop is CASSVRQGDEQYF. The CDR3 coding sequence is TGTGCCAGCAGTGTAAGACAGGGGGATGAGCAGTATTTT.

This chain connects TRBV20-1 to TRBJ2-3; 11 bases line up with TRBD2. The CDR3 contains 19 residues. Germline V gene lookup returns CDR1 DFQATT and CDR2 SNEGSKA (reference sequence). Trimming removed 6 bases from V and 7 bases from J; junction bases left unmatched: 24. The chain's CDR3 is CSATPKPRLAGPTMNTQYF. The CDR3 DNA reads TGCAGTGCCACACCAAAACCGAGACTAGCGGGGCCAACCATGAATACGCAGTATTTT.

This clonotype was seen repeatedly, ten times or more. The J gene is TRBJ2-7, the V gene TRBV6-5, with D possibly TRBD2 on 5 matching bases. The germline V gene encodes CDR1 MNHEY and CDR2 SVGAGI. Trimming removed 5 bases at V and 3 bases at J, with 17 bases between. The CDR3 loop spans 15 amino acids. CDR3 bases: TGTGCCAGCAGTCAGAACGGTGTAGGGAGCTACGAGCAGTACTTC. Residues: CASSQNGVGSYEQYF.

Ten or more counts support this clonotype. V and J are TRBV6-6 and TRBJ2-7; 7 bases map to TRBD1. V dropped 7 bases and J dropped 4; count of bases not matched to a gene: 7. Germline V lookup: CDR1 MNHNY, CDR2 SVGAGI (reference sequence). The CDR3 has 13 residues. The CDR3 reads CASTLDREYEQYF. CDR3 in DNA: TGTGCCAGCACCCTCGACAGGGAGTACGAGCAGTACTTC.

This clonotype was found many times. The rearrangement joins TRBV7-3 to TRBJ2-1; D remains ambiguous. This CDR3 spans 15 amino acids. The germline V gene has CDR1 SGHTA and CDR2 FQGTGA. The V end was cut by 5 bases, the J end by 7 bases, with 18 bases between. For the CDR3, the DNA is TGTGCCAGCAGCCTCCTGGTCGGCTTTGGGAATGAGCAGTTCTTC. This encodes CASSLLVGFGNEQFF.